The 4 T cell receptor beta chains in this list originate from one sample, sequenced in a study of T-cell memory formation after mild COVID-19 (dated by TCRdb to the early 2020s). The method behind the library was 5' RACE. The sequencing machine was an Illumina NovaSeq 6000. Through fastp at Q25 and MiXCR, TCRdb rebuilt clones from the public reads, retaining in-frame beta chains. Rows with one shared CDR3 protein collapse into an entry with the most common genes and DNA. The sample profile shows about 150,000 distinct CDR3 sequences; 6% to 6.5% of them were found once. Approximately 2.2% of the sample is taken by the ten largest. The sample taken for sequencing was PBMCs or a T cell subset sorted from them (not recorded which). The receptors derive from an adult woman who had mild COVID-19 (a few samples of this study predate the infection). The sample titles of this study are shuffled in the database, so cell type and time point are left out; the donor was told from shared clones.

This clonotype was observed many times. The chain recombines TRBV12-3 or TRBV12-4 with TRBJ2-4; D assignment may be TRBD1 or TRBD2 (5 bases each). The ends were cut back, 6 bases at V and 5 bases at J, with 11 bases in the middle. The CDR3 has 13 amino acids. The CDR3, as DNA: TGTGCCAGCAGGTCGGGACCCGAAAACATTCAGTACTTC. It specifies CASRSGPENIQYF.

This clonotype came up a few times. The chain uses TRBV7-6 and TRBJ2-7; D is perhaps TRBD1 (5 bases). This CDR3 has 15 residues. V was cut by 5 bases and J by 5 bases, with 19 bases left in between. In germline, CDR1 is SGHVS, CDR2 FNYEAQ. The CDR3 DNA is TGTGCCAGCAGCCGCCTAGGGGCGCCGTTCAACGAGCAGTACTTC. Protein: CASSRLGAPFNEQYF. The full variable domain, rest sourced from reference TRBV7-6 and TRBJ2-7, is GAGVSQSPRYKVTKRGQDVALRCDPISGHVSLYWYRQALGQGPEFLTYFNYEAQQDKSGLPNDRFSAERPEGSISTLTIQRTEQRDSAMYRCASSRLGAPFNEQYFGPGTRLTVT.

Many counts were recorded for this clonotype. This sequence joins TRBV7-3 and TRBJ2-1, with 9 bases matching TRBD2. V lost 3 bases to trimming and J lost 8 bases; unmatched junction nucleotides: 14. This CDR3 is built from 17 residues. CDR1 is SGHTA and CDR2 is FQGTGA in the germline V gene. CDR3 DNA sequence: TGTGCCAGCAGCTTGACAGCGGGAGGTGGGGTTAGTCATGAGCAGTTCTTC. Its translation: CASSLTAGGGVSHEQFF.

This rearrangement joins TRBV7-2 to TRBJ2-6; D perhaps matches TRBD1 (5 bases). V dropped 1 base and J dropped 2 bases, with 6 bases sitting between them. Germline V lookup: CDR1 SGHTA, CDR2 FQGNSA. This CDR3 is 15 amino acids long. Here the CDR3 reads CASSLVTAGANVLTF. The CDR3 region has the DNA TGTGCCAGCAGCTTAGTGACAGCTGGGGCCAACGTCCTGACTTTC. Full variable domain (rest looked up from reference TRBV7-2 and TRBJ2-6): GAGVSQSPSNKVTEKGKDVELRCDPISGHTALYWYRQSLGQGLEFLIYFQGNSAPDKSGLPSDRFSAERTGGSVSTLTIQRTQQEDSAVYLCASSLVTAGANVLTFGAGSRLTVL.